Presented here are 9 T cell receptor beta chains from one specimen sequenced in a study of T-cell memory formation after mild COVID-19 listed by TCRdb under 2021. The method behind the library was 5' RACE. Instrument on record: Illumina NovaSeq 6000. TCRdb reprocessed the public reads (quality trimming at Q25 with fastp, clone calling with MiXCR) and kept in-frame beta chains. Every entry covers one CDR3 protein and lists the most common genes and DNA from its rows. The sample table shows roughly 400,000 distinct CDR3 sequences, and approximately 18% are seen once. The ten largest clones add up to 20% to 25% of the sample. Sequences were obtained from PBMCs or a T cell subset sorted from them (not recorded which). Every receptor here comes from a man younger than 30 who had mild COVID-19 (a few samples of this study predate the infection). The sample titles of this study are shuffled in the database, so cell type and time point are left out; the donor was told from shared clones.

This clonotype was counted between two and nine times. The chain is built from TRBV6-5 and TRBJ2-5; TRBD1 aligns across 10 bases. Germline CDR1 reads MNHEY; CDR2 reads SVGAGI. The CDR3 sequence is 15 residues long. V shed 6 bases and J 5 bases; nucleotides not matched to a gene: 9. The CDR3 DNA reads TGTGCCAGCAGCCCAAGACAGGGGGCGCGGGAGACCCAGTACTTC. This codes for CASSPRQGARETQYF.

The sample holds many counts of this clonotype. This rearrangement joins TRBV14 to TRBJ2-2; no clear D. This CDR3 region has 13 residues. The germline V and J ends were trimmed by 2 bases and 3 bases, with 4 bases remaining between them. Germline V gene lookup returns CDR1 SGHDN and CDR2 FVKESK. CDR3 DNA: TGTGCCAGCAGCCAACAGGACACCGGGGAGCTGTTTTTT. It yields the protein CASSQQDTGELFF.

The genes are TRBV20-1 and TRBJ1-1; TRBD1 aligns across 8 bases. The CDR3 consists of 13 residues. The germline V gene encodes CDR1 DFQATT and CDR2 SNEGSKA (reference sequence). V dropped 0 bases and J dropped 10; count of bases not matched to a gene: 7. CDR3: CSARDLSGTGAFF. The CDR3 DNA is TGCAGTGCTAGAGATCTTTCTGGGACAGGAGCTTTCTTT.

The chain uses TRBV4-3 and TRBJ1-2; maybe TRBD1 (6 bases). Trimming cost V 6 bases and J 0 bases, with 26 bases left between them. Germline V gene sequence: CDR1 LGHNA, CDR2 YSLEER. The CDR3 totals 19 residues. In DNA, the CDR3 is TGCGCCAGCAGAAGGACGACAGGCGGCACCGAACTGTCTAACTATGGCTACACCTTC. Its translation is CASRRTTGGTELSNYGYTF.

The gene calls are TRBV7-3 and TRBJ2-2, with D uncertain. V was clipped by 1 base and J by 4 bases, with 10 bases between them. This CDR3 contains 15 residues. The germline CDR1 and CDR2 sequences are SGHTA and FQGTGA. The CDR3 protein is CASSLNSGLTGELFF. Here the CDR3 DNA reads TGTGCCAGCAGCTTAAACTCGGGTCTCACCGGGGAGCTGTTTTTT. Together with reference TRBV7-3 and TRBJ2-2, the CDR3 gives the full variable domain: GAGVSQTPSNKVTEKGKYVELRCDPISGHTALYWYRQSLGQGPEFLIYFQGTGAADDSGLPNDRFFAVRPEGSVSTLKIQRTERGDSAVYLCASSLNSGLTGELFFGEGSRLTVL.

This clonotype was counted between two and nine times. CDR3 in DNA: TGCAGTGCGAGCAGGCAGGGGGAGACCCAGTACTTC. Translated, it gives CSASRQGETQYF. The gene calls are TRBV20-1 and TRBJ2-5; tentatively, D is TRBD1 (6 bases). The V end was cut by 6 bases, the J end by 5 bases, with 13 bases between. This CDR3 spans 12 amino acids. Germline V CDR1 and CDR2: DFQATT, SNEGSKA (reference sequence).

This clonotype was counted between two and nine times. This rearrangement joins TRBV9 to TRBJ2-3; D is unresolved. From germline, CDR1 is SGDLS and CDR2 YYNGEE. This CDR3 is built from 15 residues. Trimming took off 0 bases at V and 1 base at J, with 9 bases between the two ends. In DNA, the CDR3 is TGTGCCAGCAGCGTAGAGTGGCAAGGCACAGATACGCAGTATTTT. Translating gives CASSVEWQGTDTQYF. The whole variable domain, remainder taken from reference TRBV9 and TRBJ2-3, is DSGVTQTPKHLITATGQRVTLRCSPRSGDLSVYWYQQSLDQGLQFLIQYYNGEERAKGNILERFSAQQFPDLHSELNLSSLELGDSALYFCASSVEWQGTDTQYFGPGTRLTVL.

This clonotype was picked up a small number of times. The chain links TRBV7-2 to TRBJ2-3; 13 nucleotides agree with TRBD2. CDR3 length: 16 amino acids. CDR1 is SGHTA, CDR2 FQGNSA, per germline. The junction had 7 bases not matched to a gene; V was cut back by 5 bases and J by 5 bases. DNA of the CDR3: TGTGCCAGCAGCCCCGGGACTAGCGGGGTCGGAGATACGCAGTATTTT. As protein: CASSPGTSGVGDTQYF. Variable domain in full (rest from reference TRBV7-2 and TRBJ2-3): GAGVSQSPSNKVTEKGKDVELRCDPISGHTALYWYRQSLGQGLEFLIYFQGNSAPDKSGLPSDRFSAERTGGSVSTLTIQRTQQEDSAVYLCASSPGTSGVGDTQYFGPGTRLTVL.

The chain employs TRBV12-3 or TRBV12-4 and TRBJ1-3, with D possibly being TRBD1 (5 bases). The CDR3 consists of 16 residues. V lost 0 bases and J lost 3, with 12 bases in between. The CDR3 nucleotides read TGTGCCAGCAGTTTAGCAATCTTGGGACTTGGAAACACCATATATTTT. Its translation: CASSLAILGLGNTIYF.